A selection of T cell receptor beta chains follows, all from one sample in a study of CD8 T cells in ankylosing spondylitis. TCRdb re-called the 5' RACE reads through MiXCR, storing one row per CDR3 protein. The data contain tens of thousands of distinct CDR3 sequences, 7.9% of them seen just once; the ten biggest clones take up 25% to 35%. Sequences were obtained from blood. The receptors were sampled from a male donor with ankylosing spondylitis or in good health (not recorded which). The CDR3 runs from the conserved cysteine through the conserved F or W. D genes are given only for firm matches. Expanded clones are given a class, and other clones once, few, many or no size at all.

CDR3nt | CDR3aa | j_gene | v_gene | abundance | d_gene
TGTGCCAGCAGGGGAGTCGTGAACACTGAAGCTTTCTTT | CASRGVVNTEAFF | TRBJ1-1 | TRBV12-3/TRBV12-4 | - | -
TGTGCCAGCAGCCAAGATCGGGCAGGGGGAAGAGCCGGGGAGCTGTTTTTT | CASSQDRAGGRAGELFF | TRBJ2-2 | TRBV3-1 | few | TRBD1
TGCGCCAGCAGCATCAGAACTAGCGGGGGGGCTTACACCGGGGAGCTGTTTTTT | CASSIRTSGGAYTGELFF | TRBJ2-2 | TRBV5-1 | few | TRBD2
TGTGCCACCAGTGATCGGGACAGCTCCTACAATGAGCAGTTCTTC | CATSDRDSSYNEQFF | TRBJ2-1 | TRBV24-1 | - | TRBD1
TGTGCCAGCAGCTCTAGCGGGGGGATAACAGATACGCAGTATTTT | CASSSSGGITDTQYF | TRBJ2-3 | TRBV7-8 | - | TRBD2
TGCGCCAGCAGCTTGGACGGTCAGCCCCAGCATTTT | CASSLDGQPQHF | TRBJ1-5 | TRBV5-1 | many | -
TGTGCCAGCAGTCCTCGCGGGGCGCAACGACCCCAGCATTTT | CASSPRGAQRPQHF | TRBJ1-5 | TRBV27 | many | -
TGTGCCAGCAGTCAACGACAGAACACTGAAGCTTTCTTT | CASSQRQNTEAFF | TRBJ1-1 | TRBV6-2/TRBV6-3 | few | -
TGTGCCACTGGACAGGGGTATTCAGATACGCAGTATTTT | CATGQGYSDTQYF | TRBJ2-3 | TRBV24-1 | - | TRBD1
TGTGCCAGCAGCTTAAGTCCCGGGGAGCTGTTTTTT | CASSLSPGELFF | TRBJ2-2 | TRBV7-3 | few | -
TGTGCCAGCAGCTTAAGTCTGGCGACGGATACGCAGTATTTT | CASSLSLATDTQYF | TRBJ2-3 | TRBV7-2 | many | -
TGTGCCAGCACCCCACATGGGAGGGACACCGGGGAGCTGTTTTTT | CASTPHGRDTGELFF | TRBJ2-2 | TRBV12-3/TRBV12-4 | many | TRBD2
TGCAGTGCTAGAGATGAGGTCTTTGACGAGCAGTACTTC | CSARDEVFDEQYF | TRBJ2-7 | TRBV20-1 | many | -
TGTGCCAGCCCAGCGGCCCGGGGCAGGAACACTGAAGCTTTCTTT | CASPAARGRNTEAFF | TRBJ1-1 | TRBV21-1 | many | -
TGCAGTGCTAGAGACGCGGGACGGAACACCGGGGAGCTGTTTTTT | CSARDAGRNTGELFF | TRBJ2-2 | TRBV20-1 | few | -
TGTGCCAGCAGTTACTCCCGGGCAGGGCCGAACACTGAAGCTTTCTTT | CASSYSRAGPNTEAFF | TRBJ1-1 | TRBV6-2/TRBV6-3 | few | -
TGTGCCAGCGGGGGCGGGAGGGCGGCAGATACGCAGTATTTT | CASGGGRAADTQYF | TRBJ2-3 | TRBV11-2 | many | TRBD2
TGTGCCAGCAGCCGCGACAGGGGGCCCTACGAGCAGTACTTC | CASSRDRGPYEQYF | TRBJ2-7 | TRBV5-6 | - | TRBD1
TGTGCCAGCAGTTTAAGGGGTATCGGCTACAATGAGCAGTTCTTC | CASSLRGIGYNEQFF | TRBJ2-1 | TRBV28 | - | -
TGCACCGCTGGCGCAGGGAGGAGCGTCAATGAGCAGTTCTTC | CTAGAGRSVNEQFF | TRBJ2-1 | TRBV20-1 | - | -
TGCAGTGCTACCCAGGGACAGGAGGGCTATGGCTACACCTTC | CSATQGQEGYGYTF | TRBJ1-2 | TRBV20-1 | many | TRBD1
TGTGCCAGCAGCTTACAAGGGGGGACCAACACCGGGGAGCTGTTTTTT | CASSLQGGTNTGELFF | TRBJ2-2 | TRBV7-2 | few | -
TGCGCCAGCAGCCAAGATGGAGAGGGGGGCACCGGGGAGCTGTTTTTT | CASSQDGEGGTGELFF | TRBJ2-2 | TRBV4-3 | - | -
TGCAGCGCTGCCGGGACTAGCGGGACCAATGAGCAGTTCTTC | CSAAGTSGTNEQFF | TRBJ2-1 | TRBV29-1 | - | TRBD2
TGTGCCAGGAGCTTAACACACACCCAGGACAGGGGGCATGAAATACCTAGGCCCCAGCATTTT | CARSLTHTQDRGHEIPRPQHF | TRBJ1-5 | TRBV11-3 | - | TRBD1
TGTGCCAGCAGCTCGAAGGCAGCGGTAGCCGGGGTGGAAGAGACCCAGTACTTC | CASSSKAAVAGVEETQYF | TRBJ2-5 | TRBV7-9 | medium-sized | -
TGTGCCAGCAGATCTAGCGGGAGGGAAGAGCAGTTCTTC | CASRSSGREEQFF | TRBJ2-1 | TRBV7-9 | few | TRBD2
TGTGCCAGCAGTCGATCGGGAGGATATGGCTACACCTTC | CASSRSGGYGYTF | TRBJ1-2 | TRBV3-1 | few | -
TGCAGCGTTGAAGGGACGCGGGGCACCGGGGAGCTGTTTTTT | CSVEGTRGTGELFF | TRBJ2-2 | TRBV29-1 | - | -
TGCAGCGGTTACAGGGGAGGGACCGGGGAGCTGTTTTTT | CSGYRGGTGELFF | TRBJ2-2 | TRBV29-1 | - | -
TGCAGTGCCTACGAATCGGGCAGTAATTACAATGAGCAGTTCTTC | CSAYESGSNYNEQFF | TRBJ2-1 | TRBV20-1 | few | -
TGTGCCAGCAGCCTAGTAGGCGATGAGCAGTTCTTC | CASSLVGDEQFF | TRBJ2-1 | TRBV7-6 | medium-sized | -
TGTGCCAGCAGCCCGGTAGTGGCAGGGTCCTACGAGCAGTACTTC | CASSPVVAGSYEQYF | TRBJ2-7 | TRBV7-2 | - | -
TGTGCCAGCGCCCGATTAGCCGGAGGAATTACGCAGTATTTT | CASARLAGGITQYF | TRBJ2-3 | TRBV6-2/TRBV6-3 | - | -
TGTGCCAGCAGCCAGAACCCTAGCGGGGTGGAGACCCAGTACTTC | CASSQNPSGVETQYF | TRBJ2-5 | TRBV7-2 | medium-sized | TRBD2
TGTGCCAGCAGCTTTACTAGATACGAGCAGTTCTTC | CASSFTRYEQFF | TRBJ2-1 | TRBV12-3/TRBV12-4 | many | -
TGTGCCAGCAGTTACTCTATCCCACCCTCTCACGAGCAGTACTTC | CASSYSIPPSHEQYF | TRBJ2-7 | TRBV6-6 | - | -
TGCAGTGCTTTTCACGGGGGACAAAGCACTGAAGCTTTCTTT | CSAFHGGQSTEAFF | TRBJ1-1 | TRBV20-1 | - | -